The TCR beta chain described here comes from a study of shared clonotypes between healthy human individuals (dated by TCRdb to the early 2020s). General notes on the study: A couple of women and a few men aged 18 to 49 years were included in the cohort. To estimate repertoire size and how much clonotype sharing occurs between individuals, the study deeply sequenced the blood TCR repertoires of several healthy adults. Between about 0.94 and 8.9 billion PBMCs per donor were obtained by leukapheresis. Libraries were prepared and TCR repertoires were sequenced by different laboratories using diverse techniques, in order to increase sequencing depth and limit assay-specific biases. For each donor, CD4 naive and CD4 memory were each run on three plates, CD8 naive on two plates, and CD8 memory on one plate.

Broader findings and caveats from the paper: Even with the large sequencing depth, rarefaction of the sorted-subset datasets indicated that sequencing was incomplete. Naive subsets generally had larger estimated clonotype richness than memory subsets. Because the study included a small number of donors, the genetic and exposure-history diversity represented was limited. Compared with non-shared clonotypes, the clonotypes found in all four sorted-subset donors had higher generation probabilities. Across a handful of donors, 5% to 6% of naive CD4, roughly 3.8% of naive CD8, approximately 2.5% of memory CD4, and approximately 0.4% of memory CD8 clonotypes were shared. Sampling was limited to blood, and TCR repertoires in tissue likely differ from TCR repertoires in blood. Pairwise subsampling led to the expectation that sequencing depth would affect the degree of clonotype sharing among donors.

CD8 naive samples were CD45RO-negative cells positively selected for CCR7, giving a CD45RA+CCR7+ population that excluded TemRA cells. The donors were healthy, HIV-negative adults who had no recently reported acute infections or vaccinations. Only Caucasian adults living in Nashville, Tennessee, USA were represented among the donors. Blood was obtained by leukapheresis, after which PBMCs were separated by Ficoll-Histopaque density gradient centrifugation and cryopreserved in liquid nitrogen vapor phase. Analytical flow cytometry was used to check the purity and quantity of every magnetically sorted T cell population. Each sorted fraction had its genomic DNA isolated and then quantified by UV absorbance on a Nanodrop 2000c. In the case of this clone: This clone's antigen is unknown. No much larger clone exists at a distance of one base, and base qualities are not known.

CDR1 and CDR2 were assigned from the germline V gene (reference sequence) as GTSNPN and SVGIG. V and J lose 1 base and 2 bases, and a span of 6 bases separates them. Inclusive of the bounding cysteine and phenylalanine, the CDR3 is 13 residues long. Only CDR3 DNA remains: 39 bases, in frame from the first base. TCR CDR3 regions were amplified from genomic DNA by multiplex PCR using the deep immunoSEQ assay. For each cell subset, the extracted genomic DNA was distributed evenly across all wells of several immunoSEQ 96-well plates, and each plate served as one replicate. For sorted subsets, each replicate PCR was loaded with approximately 190 ng genomic DNA, equivalent to about 30,000 T cell genomes. Purified libraries were measured with a Qubit 3.0 fluorometer, size-checked on a Bioanalyzer 2100, and measured again with the KAPA Library Quantification kit. A separate single-read 150-cycle Illumina NextSeq 550 flow cell was used to sequence each immunoSEQ 96-well plate. Regarding the original processing steps: Because the immunoSEQ output included only junctional sequences and no quality scores, the filtering could not be the same as the filtering used for full-length reads. To assign V/J genes and CDR3, sequences were annotated against IMGT germline references using PyIR, a Python wrapper for IgBLAST v1.9. Reads were filtered out if the reads had weak V/J assignments (E-value above 1e-6), no CDR3, stop codons, out-of-frame junctions, or ambiguous translated residues. A V3J clonotype was defined by an identical inferred V gene, J gene, and CDR3 amino acid sequence. To compute the percentage overlap between repertoires, the number of shared unique clonotypes was divided by the size of the smaller repertoire. Three approaches were used to assess repertoire richness: RTK rarefaction, the Chao1 estimator, and Recon v2.1 estimates of unobserved clonotypes. OLGA was used to compute generation probabilities for all TCRbeta clonotypes that the gDNA method yielded from a few donors. What TCRdb holds here is the immuneACCESS table cut down to in-frame rearrangements. Part of the clones is not present; checked against another copy, under half of the missing clones reflect an unresolved V gene, and the others are unexplained. V, J and clone size are those of that table, while D and trimming were read from the DNA. The sample contains just over 2,000,000 clones, roughly 94% of them found a single time. The biggest ten clones account for 0.85% to 1.3% of the sample.

The chain uses TRBV30 and TRBJ2-1, with the D segment identity uncertain. The sequencing input was naive CD8+ T cells sorted from blood. Per the publication, the cell subset or site label means: CD45RA+CCR7+. The source of this sequence is a man younger than 30 in good health. The CDR3 reads CAWSAGTYNEQFF. The DNA reads as follows: TGTGCCTGGAGTGCGGGCACCTACAATGAGCAGTTCTTC.